A single T cell receptor (beta chain) is shown here with its context. No antigen is known for it. Base qualities are not at hand, and no much larger clone is one base apart. Library prep was done by 5' RACE. The sequencer listed for this sample is Illumina HiSeq 2000. Template switching added a universal primer binding site, and the final cDNA carried a unique molecular identifier that allowed TCR cDNA molecules to be counted accurately. Specific primers in the conserved constant-segment region were used to synthesize first-strand cDNA for TCR alpha and beta chains. To control for contamination, every cDNA library was double barcoded, receiving both a SMART-Mk sample barcode and Illumina barcodes. TruSeq adapter sequences along with Illumina sample barcodes were introduced in two successive PCR steps. Sequencing of the TCR alpha and beta cDNA libraries was done on the Illumina HiSeq platform using custom primers. The published analysis was carried out like this. MiGEC was used to process raw reads and extract unique molecular identifiers, and MiXCR was used to find CDR3 positions. Recombination models were inferred per individual with the repgenHMM and IGoR tools using an EM algorithm. Shared clonotype analysis was performed with the tcR package in R, normalizing sharing by the product of cloneset sizes. To study raw recombination without the effects of thymic and clonal selection, out-of-frame nonproductive sequences were analyzed. TCRdb redid the processing of the public reads, applying fastp at Q25 and MiXCR, and retained in-frame beta chains. Under each unique CDR3 protein, matching rows form one entry showing the most common genes and DNA. What appears here as the V and J calls and clone size reflects TCRdb's work, not the paper's. This sample lists hundreds of thousands of distinct CDR3 sequences; 9% to 15% were detected once. Roughly 7% of the sample is held by the ten biggest clonotypes.

The sample is drawn from a study of identical twins (dated by TCRdb to the mid-2010s). As for the study more broadly: To test whether fetal clonotypes persist, the study used deep sequencing on TCR alpha and beta repertoires from monozygotic twins, unrelated adults of various ages, and cord blood. To rule out contamination, replicate twin experiments were performed at different times with different library preparation protocols.

CDR1 MNHEY and CDR2 SMNVEV are derived from the germline V gene (reference sequence). Inclusive of the bounding cysteine and phenylalanine, the CDR3 is 15 residues long. Only CDR3 DNA remains: 45 bases, in frame from the first base. The trim is 6 bases for V and 0 bases for J, with a gap of 12 bases between the germline ends. Only healthy Caucasian donors were included. Three pairs of female monozygotic twins, all aged roughly 18 to 30 years, were included in the twin cohort. Positive isolation kits from Invitrogen were used to isolate the CD4+ and CD8+ T cell populations. Study-wide conclusions, independent of this receptor: Recombination models systematically underestimated out-of-frame TCR alpha sharing in monozygotic twins but agreed with sharing between unrelated individuals. Invariant T cells such as MAIT and iNKT could partly confound zero-insertion analyses, though diverse VJ usage argued against this for most clonotypes. Abundant cord blood beta clonotypes carried fewer insertions; young adult naive repertoires showed a weaker similar trend, while memory repertoires showed none. Excess twin sharing in beta out-of-frame sequences was weaker because fewer shared sequences lowered the signal-to-noise ratio. Compared with coincidental sharing between unrelated individuals, out-of-frame TCR alpha sequences shared between twins showed an excess of sequences with low generation probability. Conclusions relied on cross-sectional statistical analysis, since the same donors could not be followed over many years.

This sample was shared with a second study, whose subject was yellow fever vaccine responses in identical twins. Reported in the second study: The T cell response to vaccination in identical twins was reported by the authors to appear partly convergent and partly personalized. In identical twins, the study followed T cell clones that responded to the vaccine with precision.

Recombination connected TRBV27 to TRBJ1-5; the D gene assignment is ambiguous. Sequenced sample: CD8+ T cells sorted from blood. The TCR comes from a woman aged 18-35 years in good health. The base sequence is TGTGCCAGCAGCCCGGCCCGGTATAGCAATCAGCCCCAGCATTTT. Translated, this is CASSPARYSNQPQHF.